This TCR beta chain was identified during a study of T cell responses to AZD1222 COVID-19 vaccine. Broader study findings: Repertoire samples came only from after the peak T cell response. It should be noted that donors were predominantly white British and more often female, and clonal diversity was possibly underestimated. Per reports, nearly half of all spike-specific TCRs target regions that are unmutated in variants. Across the whole spike, CD4 TCRs peaked at regions 160-218 and 743-854.

V was pared by 5 bases and J by 8 bases, with 13 bases between. The germline V gene has CDR1 ENHRY and CDR2 SYGVKD. CDR3 length: 13 residues. Note on this clone: Its antigen is still unknown.

Profiled with immunoSEQ multiplex PCR; TCRdb holds only in-frame clones, not every one. The sample lists roughly 120,000 clones; approximately 85% were seen once. The sample here was peripheral blood, taken on day 0 of MenACWY control vaccination. This receptor was obtained from an adult in good health. J is TRBJ2-1 and V is TRBV10-3, with D maybe TRBD1 (5 bases). DNA of the CDR3: TGTGCCATCAGTAAGCAGGGTAAGGATGAGCAGTTCTTC. This codes for CAISKQGKDEQFF.